This TCR beta chain was observed in a study of vaccination and CD4 T cells after COVID-19. This clonotype was counted a single time. Its antigen is unknown. The Oncomine TCR Beta short-read assay sequenced DNA from cultured CD4+ T cells. A single record per CDR3 protein comes from TCRdb applying MiXCR to the PCR reads. The data contain some 18,000 distinct CDR3 sequences, 45% to 70% of them singletons. Treatment noted: approximately 9-day PBMC culture with coronavirus spike peptide pools or control peptides (ViraFEST assay). The CDR3 covers 13 residues. The ends lost 6 bases at V and 3 bases at J; junction bases unmatched: 6. Germline V CDR1 and CDR2: DFQATT, SNEGSKA (reference sequence).

This sequence was found in a human donor who had recovered from COVID-19. What was sequenced was CD4+ T cells from blood, cultured in vitro. The chain employs TRBV20-1 and TRBJ2-5; 8 nucleotides align to TRBD2. CDR3 in amino acids: CSAFLAGKETQYF. CDR3 nucleotide sequence: TGCAGTGCCTTCTTAGCGGGGAAAGAGACCCAGTACTTC.